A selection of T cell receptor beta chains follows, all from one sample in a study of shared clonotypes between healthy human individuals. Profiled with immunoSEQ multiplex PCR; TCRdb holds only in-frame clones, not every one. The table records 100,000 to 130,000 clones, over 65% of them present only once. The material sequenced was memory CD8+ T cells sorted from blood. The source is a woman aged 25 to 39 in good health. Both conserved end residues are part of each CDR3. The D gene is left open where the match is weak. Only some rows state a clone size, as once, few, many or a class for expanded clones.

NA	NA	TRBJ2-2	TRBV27	TGTGCCAGCCTCGACCCTAGACGGGAAACCGGGGAGCTGTTTTTT	CASLDPRRETGELFF
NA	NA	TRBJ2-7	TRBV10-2	TGCGCCAGCAGACGGGACCTCGTCGAGCAGTACTTC	CASRRDLVEQYF
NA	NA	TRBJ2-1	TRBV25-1	TGTGCCAGCAGTGACGTGGACGGGAATGAGCAGTTCTTC	CASSDVDGNEQFF
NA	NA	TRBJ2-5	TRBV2	TGTGCCAGCAGTGAACGGGGGAGGGGGCCAGAGACCCAGTACTTC	CASSERGRGPETQYF
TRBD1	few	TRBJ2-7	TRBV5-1	TGCGCCAGCAGCTTGGCCGGGACAGGGGTGTTGGTGTCCTACGAGCAGTACTTC	CASSLAGTGVLVSYEQYF
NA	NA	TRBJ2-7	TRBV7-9	TGTGCCAGCAGTATCGGCGGATCCTACGAGCAGTACTTC	CASSIGGSYEQYF
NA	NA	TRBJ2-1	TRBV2	TGTGCCAGCAGTGAAGCAAGATTGGGCAGACCTTCCTACAATGAGCAGTTCTTC	CASSEARLGRPSYNEQFF
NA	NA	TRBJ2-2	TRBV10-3	TGTGCCATCAGTGATAATGACTGGAACACCGGGGAGCTGTTTTTT	CAISDNDWNTGELFF
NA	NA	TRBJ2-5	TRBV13	TGTGCCAGCAGCTTAGCTGAGACCCAGTACTTC	CASSLAETQYF
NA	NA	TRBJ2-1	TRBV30	TGTGCCTGGAGTGTGGATTCCTACAATGAGCAGTTCTTC	CAWSVDSYNEQFF
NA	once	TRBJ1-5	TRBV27	TGTGCCAGCAGCCAAGACGTTTATCAGCCCCAGCATTTT	CASSQDVYQPQHF
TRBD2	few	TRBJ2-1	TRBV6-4	TGTGCCAGCAGTGTAGCGGGAGGGTCCTACAATGAGCAGTTCTTC	CASSVAGGSYNEQFF
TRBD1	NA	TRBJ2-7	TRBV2	TGTGCCAGCAGCCAAGGGACAGGCTCCGTAACCTACGAGCAGTACTTC	CASSQGTGSVTYEQYF
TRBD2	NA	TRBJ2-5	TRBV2	TGTGCCAGCAGTGTGGGTCTAGCGGGAGTCATGGAGACCCAGTACTTC	CASSVGLAGVMETQYF
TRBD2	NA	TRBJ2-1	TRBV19	TGTGCCAGTAGTCTTATAGCGGGAGGGCCGGGAGAGCAGTTCTTC	CASSLIAGGPGEQFF
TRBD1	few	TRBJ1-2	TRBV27	TGTGCCAGCAGTTTATCGATAGGGCAGGGGGCAATCTATGGCTACACCTTC	CASSLSIGQGAIYGYTF
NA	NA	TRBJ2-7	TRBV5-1	TGCGCCAGCAGCTTGAATCAGGGAGTCTACGAGCAGTACTTC	CASSLNQGVYEQYF
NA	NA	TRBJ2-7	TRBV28	TGTGCCAGCAGTTCGGTTGGCGAGCAGTACTTC	CASSSVGEQYF
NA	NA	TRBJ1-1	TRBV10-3	TGTGCCATCAGTGAAGCGGGTGACGGAAAGAACACTGAAGCTTTCTTT	CAISEAGDGKNTEAFF
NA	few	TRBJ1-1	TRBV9	TGTGCCAGCAGCTTCGTCCTGGGGGAGGGCATCTCTGAAGCTTTCTTT	CASSFVLGEGISEAFF
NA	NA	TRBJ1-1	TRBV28	TGTGCCAGCATCCCCGGAAGGGGATGGAACACTGAAGCTTTCTTT	CASIPGRGWNTEAFF
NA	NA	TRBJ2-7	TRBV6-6	TGTGCCAGCAGTTACACGGGACCCGCGGACGAGCAGTACTTC	CASSYTGPADEQYF
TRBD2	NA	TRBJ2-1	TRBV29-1	TGCAGCGTTGACTCCCAGCGGGAGGTCAATGAGCAGTTCTTC	CSVDSQREVNEQFF
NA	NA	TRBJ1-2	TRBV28	TGTGCCAGCAGTTCCGTCGGGGGGGATGACTATGGCTACACCTTC	CASSSVGGDDYGYTF
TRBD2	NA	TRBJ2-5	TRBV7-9	TGTGCCAGCAGCTTAGGGCAGCGGGAGCAGTACTTC	CASSLGQREQYF
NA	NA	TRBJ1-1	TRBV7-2	TGTGCCAGCAGCTTTTCCTCAACTTCGAACACTGAAGCTTTCTTT	CASSFSSTSNTEAFF
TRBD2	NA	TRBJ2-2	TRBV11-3	TGTGCCAGCAGCTTCGGACTAGCAAACACCGGGGAGCTGTTTTTT	CASSFGLANTGELFF
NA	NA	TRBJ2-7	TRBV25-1	TGTGCCAGCAGTGTTCCGGGACAAACTTACGAGCAGTACTTC	CASSVPGQTYEQYF
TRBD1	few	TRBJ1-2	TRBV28	TGTGCCAGCAATCCGGGACAGGGACACCTCTATGGCTACACCTTC	CASNPGQGHLYGYTF
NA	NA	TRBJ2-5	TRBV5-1	TGCGCCAGCAGCTCCCAGGGGGAGACCCAGTACTTC	CASSSQGETQYF
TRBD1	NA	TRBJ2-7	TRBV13	TGTGCCAGCAGCTTAGAGGGGGCCAGCTCCTACGAGCAGTACTTC	CASSLEGASSYEQYF
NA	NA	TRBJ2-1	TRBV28	TGTGCCAGCACCACGGATGCGGGCTCCTACAATGAGCAGTTCTTC	CASTTDAGSYNEQFF
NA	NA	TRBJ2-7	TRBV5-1	TGCGCCAGCAAGCTTTTCCAGGCGGTCTCCTACGAGCAGTACTTC	CASKLFQAVSYEQYF
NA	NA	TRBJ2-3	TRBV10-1	TGCGCCAGCAGCTCTAGCACAGATACGCAGTATTTT	CASSSSTDTQYF
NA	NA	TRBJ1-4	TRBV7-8	TGTGCCAGCAGCTTAGTGGGATTTTTTAATGAAAAACTGTTTTTT	CASSLVGFFNEKLFF
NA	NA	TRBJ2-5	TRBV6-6	TGTGCCAGCAGTTACTCGAGATTACCCGTGGCGGCCCAGTACTTC	CASSYSRLPVAAQYF
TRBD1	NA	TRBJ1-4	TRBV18	TGTGCCAGCTCGCGGACAGGGGAGTGCTCGACTAATGAAAAACTGTTTTTT	CASSRTGECSTNEKLFF
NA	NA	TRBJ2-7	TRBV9	TGTGCCAGCAGTTCCGGACTTCTCGGGGAGCAGTACTTC	CASSSGLLGEQYF
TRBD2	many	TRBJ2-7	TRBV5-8	TGTGCCAGCAGCTTGGCCCATGGTCTAGCGGGGGATTACGAGCAGTACTTC	CASSLAHGLAGDYEQYF
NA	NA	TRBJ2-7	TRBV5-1	TGCGCCAGCAGCGCTGGCGAGGGGACGGGTGAGCAGTACTTC	CASSAGEGTGEQYF
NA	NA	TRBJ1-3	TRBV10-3	TGTGCCATCAGTGAGTCCCGGGGGCAGGGAAACACCATATATTTT	CAISESRGQGNTIYF
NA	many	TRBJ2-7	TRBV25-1	TGTGCCAGCAGTGGACCGACAGGGCTTGGAGGGTACGAGCAGTACTTC	CASSGPTGLGGYEQYF
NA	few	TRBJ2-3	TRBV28	TGTGCCAGCACCCCGGGGGACTGGACAGTTGATACGCAGTATTTT	CASTPGDWTVDTQYF
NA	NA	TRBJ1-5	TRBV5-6	TGTGCCAGCAGCCGATTAAATCAGCCCCAGCATTTT	CASSRLNQPQHF
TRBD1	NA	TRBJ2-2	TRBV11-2	TGTGCCAGCAGCTACGTCAGGGGGCCTATCACCGGGGAGCTGTTTTTT	CASSYVRGPITGELFF
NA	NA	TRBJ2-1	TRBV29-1	TGCAGCGTTGCGGGGACCGGCTCCTACAATGAGCAGTTCTTC	CSVAGTGSYNEQFF
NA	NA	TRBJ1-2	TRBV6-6	TGTGCCGGAGGCGACGGAACAAACTATGGCTACACCTTC	CAGGDGTNYGYTF
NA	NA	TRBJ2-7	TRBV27	TGTGCCAGCAGTGGCCAGGAGACCTACGAGCAGTACTTC	CASSGQETYEQYF
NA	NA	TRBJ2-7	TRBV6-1	TGTGCCAGCAGTGATATTCGGGCAGCCTCCTACGAGCAGTACTTC	CASSDIRAASYEQYF
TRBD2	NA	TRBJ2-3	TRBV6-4	TGTGCCAGCGCGGGAGGGCCTGAAGATACGCAGTATTTT	CASAGGPEDTQYF
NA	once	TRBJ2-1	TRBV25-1	TGTGCCAGCAGTGGAAAGGGGAACGCTGAGCAGTTCTTC	CASSGKGNAEQFF
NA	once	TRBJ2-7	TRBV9	TGTGCCAGCAGCGTAGGCGGGGCTAGCGACGAGCAGTACTTC	CASSVGGASDEQYF